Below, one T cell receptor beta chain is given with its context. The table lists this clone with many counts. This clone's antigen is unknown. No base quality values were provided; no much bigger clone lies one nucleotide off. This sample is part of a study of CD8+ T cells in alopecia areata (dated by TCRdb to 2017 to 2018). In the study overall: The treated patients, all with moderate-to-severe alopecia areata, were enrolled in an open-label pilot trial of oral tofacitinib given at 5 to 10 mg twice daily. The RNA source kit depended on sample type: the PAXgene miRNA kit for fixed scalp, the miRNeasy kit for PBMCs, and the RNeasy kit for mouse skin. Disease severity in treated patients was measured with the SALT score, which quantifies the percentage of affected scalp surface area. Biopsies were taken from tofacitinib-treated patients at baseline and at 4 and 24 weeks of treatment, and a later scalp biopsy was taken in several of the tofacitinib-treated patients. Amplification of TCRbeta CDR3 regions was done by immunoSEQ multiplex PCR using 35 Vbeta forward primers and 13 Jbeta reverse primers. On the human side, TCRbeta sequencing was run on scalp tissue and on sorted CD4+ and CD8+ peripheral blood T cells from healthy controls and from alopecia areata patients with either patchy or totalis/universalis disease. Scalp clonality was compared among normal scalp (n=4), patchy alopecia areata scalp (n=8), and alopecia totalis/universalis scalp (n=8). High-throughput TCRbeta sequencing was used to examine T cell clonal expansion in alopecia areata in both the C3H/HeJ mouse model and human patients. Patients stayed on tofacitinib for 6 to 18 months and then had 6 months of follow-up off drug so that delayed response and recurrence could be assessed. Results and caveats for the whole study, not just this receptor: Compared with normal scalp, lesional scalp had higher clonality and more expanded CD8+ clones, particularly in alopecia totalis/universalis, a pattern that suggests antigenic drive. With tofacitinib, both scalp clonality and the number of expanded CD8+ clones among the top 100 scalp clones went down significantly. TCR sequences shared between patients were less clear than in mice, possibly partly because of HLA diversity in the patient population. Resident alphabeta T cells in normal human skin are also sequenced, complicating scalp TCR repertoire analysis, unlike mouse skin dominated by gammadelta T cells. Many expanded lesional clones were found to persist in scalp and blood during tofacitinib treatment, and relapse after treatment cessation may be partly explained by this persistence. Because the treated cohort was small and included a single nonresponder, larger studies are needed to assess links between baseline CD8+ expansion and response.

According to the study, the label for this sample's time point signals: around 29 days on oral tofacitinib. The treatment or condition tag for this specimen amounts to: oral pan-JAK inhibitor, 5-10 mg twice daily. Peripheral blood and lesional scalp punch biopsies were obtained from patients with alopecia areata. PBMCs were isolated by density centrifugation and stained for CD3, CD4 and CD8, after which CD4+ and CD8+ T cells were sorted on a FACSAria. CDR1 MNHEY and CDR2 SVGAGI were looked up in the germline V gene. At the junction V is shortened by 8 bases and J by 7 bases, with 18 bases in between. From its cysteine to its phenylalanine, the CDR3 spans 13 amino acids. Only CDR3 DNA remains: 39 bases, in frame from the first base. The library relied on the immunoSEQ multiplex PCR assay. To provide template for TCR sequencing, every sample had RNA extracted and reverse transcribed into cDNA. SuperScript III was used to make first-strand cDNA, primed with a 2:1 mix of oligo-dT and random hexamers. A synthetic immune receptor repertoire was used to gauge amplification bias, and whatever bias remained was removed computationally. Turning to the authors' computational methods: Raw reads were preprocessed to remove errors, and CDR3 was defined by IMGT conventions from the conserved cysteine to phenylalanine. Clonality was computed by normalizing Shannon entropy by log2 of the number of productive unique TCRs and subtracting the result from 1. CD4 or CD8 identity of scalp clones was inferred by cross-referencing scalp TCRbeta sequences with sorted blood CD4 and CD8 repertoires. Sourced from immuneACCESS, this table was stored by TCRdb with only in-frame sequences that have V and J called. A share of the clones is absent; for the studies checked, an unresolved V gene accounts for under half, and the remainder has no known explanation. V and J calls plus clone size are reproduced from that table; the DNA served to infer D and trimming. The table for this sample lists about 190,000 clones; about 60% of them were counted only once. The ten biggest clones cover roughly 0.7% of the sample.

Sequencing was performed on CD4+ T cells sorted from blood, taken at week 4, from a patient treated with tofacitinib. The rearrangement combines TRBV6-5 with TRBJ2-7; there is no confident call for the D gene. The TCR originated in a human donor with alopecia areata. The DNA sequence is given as TGTGCCAGCCGAAATAGCCCCTACGTGGAGCAGTACTTC. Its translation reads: CASRNSPYVEQYF.